The sequence of this TCR beta chain was determined in a study of CD8 T cells in Susac syndrome. The CDR3 consists of 12 residues. In germline, CDR1 is GTSNPN, CDR2 SVGIG (reference sequence). V was cut by 5 bases and J by 5 bases, with 9 bases left in between. Random hexamers were used to reverse transcribe the RNA input (roughly 0.5 to 1 ug). TCRdb processed the immunoSEQ multiplex PCR reads anew with MiXCR; each CDR3 protein has one entry. The sample consists of more than 70,000 distinct CDR3 sequences, over 75% of them appearing once. What was sequenced was CD8+ T cells from PBMCs. The clonotype comes from a human donor with multiple sclerosis. The chain combines TRBV30 with TRBJ2-2, with no clear D. The CDR3 DNA sequence: TGTGCCTGGGGAACATGGACCGGGGAGCTGTTTTTT. It codes for CAWGTWTGELFF.